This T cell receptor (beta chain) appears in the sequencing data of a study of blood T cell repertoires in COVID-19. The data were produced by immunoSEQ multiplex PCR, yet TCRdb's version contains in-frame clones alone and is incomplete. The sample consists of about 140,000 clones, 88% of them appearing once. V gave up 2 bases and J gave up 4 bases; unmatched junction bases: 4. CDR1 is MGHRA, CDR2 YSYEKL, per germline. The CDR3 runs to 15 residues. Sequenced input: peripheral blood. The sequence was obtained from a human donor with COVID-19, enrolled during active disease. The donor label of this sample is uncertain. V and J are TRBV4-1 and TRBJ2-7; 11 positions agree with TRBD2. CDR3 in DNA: TGCGCCAGCAGCCAACCGACTAGCGGGGAGTACGAGCAGTACTTC. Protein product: CASSQPTSGEYEQYF.